This TCR beta chain stems from a study of control samples from healthy donors and cancer patients. Produced via immunoSEQ multiplex PCR; TCRdb's table is partial and in-frame only. The sample consists of about 100,000 clones, roughly 84% of them appearing once. V lost 0 bases to trimming and J lost 1 base, with 25 bases between them. The length of the CDR3 is 21 residues. From germline, CDR1 is KGHSH and CDR2 LQKENI. The specimen was blood. The receptor comes from a woman between 50 and 59 years old in good health. V and J are TRBV18 and TRBJ2-1; weak D call: TRBD2 (6 bases). The CDR3 coding sequence is TGTGCCAGCTCACCACCGGGTAGCGGTCTAATCCAATCCGTATCCTACAATGAGCAGTTCTTC. Translating gives CASSPPGSGLIQSVSYNEQFF.